Presented here are 28 T cell receptor beta chains from one specimen sequenced in a study of T cell repertoires in cytomegalovirus infection (dated by TCRdb to between 2018 and 2021). Interpreted using the paper, the treatment or condition label stands for: in vitro stimulation with specific CMV peptide epitopes to enrich CMV-specific T cells. The antigens these receptors bind are not known. The data were produced on an Illumina HiSeq 1500. In TCRdb, the public reads were trimmed at Q25 with fastp and aligned with MiXCR, with productive beta chains retained. Under each unique CDR3 protein, matching rows form one entry showing the most common genes and DNA. This sample lists about 570,000 distinct CDR3 sequences; approximately 40% were detected once. The top ten clonotypes cover roughly 50% of the sample. The sample here was cultured PBMCs, taken from culture after CMV antigen stimulation. Receptors originate from a human donor in good health (CMV status not recorded). Some clones in this sample may be carry-over from other donors' samples.

The chain couples TRBV12-3 or TRBV12-4 to TRBJ2-7, with D perhaps matching TRBD1 or TRBD2 (5 bases each). The CDR3 extends over 17 amino acids. The V end lost 1 base, the J end lost 3 bases, and 19 bases lay between the germline ends. CDR3 bases: TGTGCCAGCAGTTTAGGGGGCCCGGGGCAGGGCTTCTACGAGCAGTACTTC. Protein sequence: CASSLGGPGQGFYEQYF.

The chain is built from TRBV12-3 or TRBV12-4 and TRBJ2-7; perhaps TRBD1 as D (6 bases). The germline V and J ends were trimmed by 6 bases and 5 bases, with 14 bases remaining between them. The CDR3 loop spans 13 amino acids. Here the CDR3 reads CASSSRDTHEQYF. In nucleotides, the CDR3 is TGTGCCAGCAGCTCCCGGGACACCCACGAGCAGTACTTC.

This clonotype was found a few times. This rearrangement joins TRBV5-4 to TRBJ2-1; TRBD2 matches 11 bases. The germline gives CDR1 SGHNT, CDR2 YYREEE (reference sequence). The junction had 7 bases not matched to a gene; V was cut back by 5 bases and J by 0 bases. The CDR3 has 17 amino acids. The CDR3 nucleotides are TGTGCCAGCAGTCGGGCTAGCGGGAGGAGCTCCTACAATGAGCAGTTCTTC. It encodes CASSRASGRSSYNEQFF.

The rearrangement links TRBV7-2 to TRBJ2-3; 7 bases align to TRBD2. The CDR3 spans 15 residues. Trimming cost V 5 bases and J 3 bases; bases outside gene matches: 8. The germline CDR1 and CDR2 sequences are SGHTA and FQGNSA. DNA for the CDR3: TGTGCCAGCAGCCGGACTAGGGTCGGAACAGATACGCAGTATTTT. Its protein is CASSRTRVGTDTQYF.

This clonotype has a handful of counts. The chain recombines TRBV7-9 with TRBJ2-7; tentatively, D is TRBD2 (5 bases). CDR1 SEHNR and CDR2 FQNEAQ come from the germline V gene (reference sequence). The germline V and J ends were trimmed by 4 bases and 2 bases, with 15 bases remaining between them. The CDR3 is made up of 15 amino acids. CDR3 DNA: TGTGCCAGCAGCTCCCCGGGGTCGACGCCCTACGAGCAGTACTTC. This codes for CASSSPGSTPYEQYF.

The V call is TRBV28, the J call TRBJ1-6; D not resolved. V gave up 7 bases and J gave up 8 bases, with 18 bases separating them. This CDR3 is built from 15 residues. Germline assignment: CDR1 MDHEN and CDR2 SYDVKM. In nucleotides, the CDR3 is TGTGCCAGCACTCTGAGTGGTAGGGCTGATTCACCCCTCCACTTT. This encodes CASTLSGRADSPLHF. Variable domain in full (rest from reference TRBV28 and TRBJ1-6): DVKVTQSSRYLVKRTGEKVFLECVQDMDHENMFWYRQDPGLGLRLIYFSYDVKMKEKGDIPEGYSVSREKKERFSLILESASTNQTSMYLCASTLSGRADSPLHFGNGTRLTVT.

The V call is TRBV11-3, the J call TRBJ2-1, with D tentatively TRBD1 (6 bases). The germline V gene encodes CDR1 SGHNT and CDR2 YENEEA. This CDR3 contains 15 residues. V was trimmed by 3 bases and J by 3 bases, leaving 12 bases between them. The CDR3 nucleotides read TGTGCCAGCAGCTTTCGGGGACAAAGCTACAATGAGCAGTTCTTC. Translation: CASSFRGQSYNEQFF.

CDR3 residues: CAARFGSPGDYGYTF. The CDR3 region has the DNA TGTGCCGCCCGATTCGGCAGCCCGGGAGACTATGGCTACACCTTC. This chain links TRBV10-3 with TRBJ1-2, with no clear D. The CDR3 has 15 residues. In germline, CDR1 is ENHRY, CDR2 SYGVKD. Trimming cost V 11 bases and J 3 bases, with 22 bases left between them.

The chain uses TRBV4-2 and TRBJ2-3, with TRBD2 as a possible D gene (5 bases). Germline assignment: CDR1 LGHNA and CDR2 YNFKEQ. Trimming left V 4 bases short and J 0 bases short, with 14 bases between. This CDR3 has 16 residues. The CDR3 here is CASSPQWTPSTDTQYF. DNA of the CDR3: TGTGCCAGCAGCCCACAGTGGACTCCTAGCACAGATACGCAGTATTTT.

This clonotype has just a few counts. V usage is TRBV6-2 or TRBV6-3 and J usage is TRBJ2-7; 9 bases agree with TRBD2. The V and J ends lost 0 bases and 2 bases, in that order; junction bases with no gene match: 8. There are 17 residues in the CDR3. CDR1 is MNHEY and CDR2 is SVGEGT in the germline V gene. CDR3 in amino acids: CASSYSRRGGRAYEQYF. In DNA form, the CDR3 reads TGTGCCAGCAGTTACTCTCGACGGGGCGGGAGGGCCTACGAGCAGTACTTC.

The chain couples TRBV6-6 to TRBJ2-3; D remains ambiguous. V was pared by 6 bases and J by 3 bases, with 22 bases between. CDR3 length: 17 residues. Germline V gene lookup returns CDR1 MNHNY and CDR2 SVGAGI (reference sequence). The CDR3 loop reads CASSPWGSSIGTDTQYF. The CDR3 nucleotides read TGTGCCAGCAGCCCCTGGGGAAGCTCGATAGGGACAGATACGCAGTATTTT.

This chain connects TRBV6-1 to TRBJ2-2, with D unresolved. There are 13 residues in the CDR3. Trimming stripped 9 bases from V and 0 bases from J, with 8 bases between. Per the germline V gene, CDR1 is MNHNS and CDR2 is SASEGT. This chain's CDR3 is CASDSSNTGELFF. In nucleotides, the CDR3 is TGTGCCAGTGATTCGTCGAACACCGGGGAGCTGTTTTTT.

This clonotype turned up a few times. The V call is TRBV7-6, the J call TRBJ1-2; D is perhaps TRBD1 (5 bases). With 5 bases removed from V and 8 bases from J, the gap between germline ends came to 15 bases. Germline lookup yields CDR1 SGHVS and CDR2 FNYEAQ. The CDR3 length is 13 residues. The CDR3, as DNA: TGTGCCAGCAGCCCTGGGACCATAGGGGGCTACACCTTC. Translation gives CASSPGTIGGYTF.

V usage is TRBV6-1 and J usage is TRBJ2-3, with D possibly being TRBD1 (6 bases). Germline V gene lookup returns CDR1 MNHNS and CDR2 SASEGT. CDR3 length equals 15 residues. V lost 2 bases, J lost 3 bases, and 12 bases lay in between. CDR3 sequence reads: CASSEWSGETDTQYF. In nucleotides, the CDR3 is TGTGCCAGCAGTGAATGGTCAGGGGAAACAGATACGCAGTATTTT.

The rearrangement links TRBV7-2 to TRBJ2-1; 9 nucleotides align to TRBD1. J lost 3 bases, V lost 5 bases, and 8 bases had no gene match. The germline gives CDR1 SGHTA, CDR2 FQGNSA. This CDR3 has 16 residues. The CDR3 DNA is TGTGCCAGCAGCCCAGGAAGGGGACAGGGCTACAATGAGCAGTTCTTC. It specifies CASSPGRGQGYNEQFF.

V gene TRBV27 combines with J gene TRBJ1-4; tentative D call: TRBD1 (5 bases). CDR1 and CDR2 from the germline V gene are MNHEY and SMNVEV (reference sequence). The CDR3 is 14 amino acids. Trimming took off 5 bases at V and 10 bases at J, with 17 bases between the two ends. The chain's CDR3 is CASSPSQGSGKLFF. The CDR3 DNA is TGTGCCAGCAGTCCGTCCCAGGGTTCTGGAAAACTGTTTTTT.

This chain links TRBV27 with TRBJ1-3; possibly TRBD1 for D (5 bases). Germline CDR1 is MNHEY and CDR2 is SMNVEV (reference sequence). V shed 5 bases and J shed 2 bases, with 13 bases lying between them. The CDR3 is 15 amino acids. This chain's CDR3 is CASSRSRVAGNTIYF. CDR3 DNA sequence: TGTGCCAGCAGTCGATCCAGGGTAGCTGGAAACACCATATATTTT.

This clonotype has only a few counts. The chain is built from TRBV4-1 and TRBJ2-1; TRBD2 aligns across 7 bases. This CDR3 is 15 amino acids long. V gave up 1 base and J gave up 2 bases; unmatched junction bases: 2. CDR1 and CDR2 from the germline V gene are MGHRA and YSYEKL. The CDR3 here is CASSQAAGPYNEQFF. The CDR3 DNA reads TGCGCCAGCAGCCAAGCAGCGGGGCCCTACAATGAGCAGTTCTTC.

The chain has TRBV3-1 and TRBJ1-4, with unresolved D. Trimming left V 4 bases short and J 0 bases short, with 9 bases between. The germline CDR1 and CDR2 sequences are LGHDT and YNNKEL (reference sequence). This CDR3 region has 15 residues. This chain's CDR3 is CASSRSYATNEKLFF. The CDR3 nucleotides read TGTGCCAGCAGCCGCAGCTACGCAACTAATGAAAAACTGTTTTTT. The full variable domain, in which reference TRBV3-1 and TRBJ1-4 provide the parts outside the CDR3, is DTAVSQTPKYLVTQMGNDKSIKCEQNLGHDTMYWYKQDSKKFLKIMFSYNNKELIINETVPNRFSPKSPDKAHLNLHINSLELGDSAVYFCASSRSYATNEKLFFGSGTQLSVL.

V is TRBV6-2 or TRBV6-3 and J is TRBJ2-6, with a possible D match to TRBD1 (6 bases). This CDR3 contains 15 residues. Trimming took off 6 bases at V and 2 bases at J, with 11 bases between the two ends. Germline V CDR1 and CDR2: MNHEY, SVGEGT. CDR3 protein: CASRPQGAGANVLTF. The CDR3 bases are TGTGCCAGCAGACCACAGGGAGCTGGGGCCAACGTCCTGACTTTC.

This clonotype was seen more than once but under ten times. The chain has TRBV7-2 and TRBJ2-7, with TRBD2 matching over 14 bases. Per the germline V gene, CDR1 is SGHTA and CDR2 is FQGNSA. V lost 2 bases and J lost 2; bases outside the gene matches: 8. The CDR3 is made up of 18 amino acids. CDR3 protein: CASSLKGLAGATPYEQYF. CDR3 DNA: TGTGCCAGCAGCTTAAAGGGACTAGCGGGAGCTACCCCCTACGAGCAGTACTTC.

The table lists this clonotype with a few counts. The rearrangement joins TRBV7-2 to TRBJ1-1, with D maybe TRBD1 (5 bases). V was shortened by 1 base and J by 10 bases, with 16 bases between the two germline ends. Germline V gene data show CDR1 as SGHTA and CDR2 as FQGNSA. This CDR3 comprises 14 residues. The CDR3 protein is CASSLEGTPEGAFF. In nucleotides, the CDR3 is TGTGCCAGCAGCTTAGAAGGGACTCCGGAGGGAGCTTTCTTT.

There are a few counts of this clonotype. CDR3 DNA: TGCGCCAGCAGCCAGAGCCGGGCCCCAGGGTACGAGCAGTACTTC. This encodes CASSQSRAPGYEQYF. The chain couples TRBV4-3 to TRBJ2-7; D may be TRBD1 (5 bases). Germline V CDR1 and CDR2: LGHNA, YSLEER. The length of the CDR3 is 15 residues. Trimming took 3 bases from V and 4 from J, leaving 16 bases between them.

This clonotype was detected once. At one boundary the junction diverges from the germline segment, which might be a read error. The chain links TRBV15 to TRBJ2-1; no clear D gene. CDR3 length: 15 amino acids. Germline lookup yields CDR1 LNHNV and CDR2 YYDKDF (reference sequence). The DNA of the CDR3 is TGTGTCACCAGTTCCGGGCCGAGCTCCTACAATGAGCAGTTCTTC. Translation: CVTSSGPSSYNEQFF.

The rearrangement joins TRBV7-2 to TRBJ2-1; the match to TRBD2 covers 10 bases. This CDR3 has 18 residues. The J segment lost 8 bases and the V segment lost 7 bases, leaving 20 bases of the junction unmatched. Germline CDR1 SGHTA, CDR2 FQGNSA. This CDR3 is CASKFSGGGLWGGDEQFF. The CDR3, as DNA: TGTGCCAGCAAGTTCAGCGGGGGGGGCCTGTGGGGGGGCGATGAGCAGTTCTTC.

The rearrangement links TRBV7-2 to TRBJ1-4; possible D gene TRBD1, 5 bases. The CDR3 runs 16 residues. Germline V gene data show CDR1 as SGHTA and CDR2 as FQGNSA. The V and J ends lost 3 bases and 8 bases respectively, with 19 bases between them. CDR3 protein: CASSLGSGAEGEKLFF. The CDR3 DNA reads TGTGCCAGCAGCTTGGGCAGCGGGGCCGAGGGGGAAAAACTGTTTTTT.

V is TRBV20-1 and J is TRBJ1-2, with D perhaps TRBD1 (6 bases). V gave up 5 bases and J gave up 4 bases, with 17 bases separating them. The length of the CDR3 is 14 residues. Looked up from germline, CDR1 is DFQATT and CDR2 is SNEGSKA (reference sequence). CDR3 in amino acids: CSAHTTGPFYGYTF. CDR3 nucleotide sequence: TGCAGTGCTCACACGACAGGCCCCTTCTATGGCTACACCTTC.

The rearrangement uses TRBV18 and TRBJ1-1; D is unclear. Trimming cost V 5 bases and J 5 bases, with 9 bases left between them. CDR1 and CDR2 (germline): KGHSH, LQKENI. The CDR3 has 12 amino acids. In DNA form, the CDR3 reads TGTGCCAGCTCAGGACGAACGACTGAAGCTTTCTTT. This translates into CASSGRTTEAFF.